The subject of this entry is one T cell receptor (beta chain). There are many counts of this clonotype. Its antigen remains unidentified. Base qualities are not recorded, but no much larger clone differs from it by a single base. The intended sense of this specimen's treatment or condition label: PENTA 11 planned treatment interruption arm or continuous ART arm. Children from the United Kingdom aged 2 to 15 years who had been given at least three-drug ART for at least 24 weeks were enrolled as participants. Cryopreserved PBMCs containing at least 5 million viable cells were required, and four candidate patients were excluded because of low viable PBMC yield. Using a FACSAria III cell sorter, naive CD4+ CD45RA+ CD45RO- T cells were FACS-sorted out of thawed PBMCs. After sorting, cells were fixed, and RNA was extracted with the RNeasy FFPE kit and then with the RNeasy Micro kit. Clipping removes 4 bases from V and 6 bases from J, with 12 as the unmatched junction base count. From cysteine to phenylalanine, the CDR3 is 15 amino acids long. Solely the CDR3 DNA is kept, with 45 bases framed from the first base.

The library was built by means of 3' RACE. TCR libraries were built from RNA using a 3' RACE protocol with unique molecular identifiers to correct PCR amplification bias. Amplicon libraries were pooled in groups of up to 12 and sequenced on an Illumina MiSeq using v2 2x250 paired-end chemistry. As for the original processing: Decombinator was used to process the reads, assigning V and J genes and CDR3 and applying barcode-based correction of errors and PCR bias. Repertoires were subsampled to equal depth before Gini coefficient calculation using the R ineq package. Three approaches were used to assess CDR3 similarity: GLIPH, Hamming distance and a shared triplet metric. TCRdb trimmed public reads at Q25 via fastp, called clones via MiXCR and kept in-frame beta chains. Every entry covers one CDR3 protein and lists the most common genes and DNA from its rows. The authors' filters were not applied to this entry. The sample table lists fewer than 100,000 distinct CDR3 sequences, about 6.3% of them with a count of one. The ten largest clones add up to 0.9% to 1.3% of the sample.

These data belong to a study of HIV-infected children after antiretroviral therapy interruption (dated by TCRdb to the late 2010s). Regarding the research as a whole: Eight children, all with CD4+ count above 500 and viral load below 50 copies/ml, were included, of whom four were on planned treatment interruption and four were on continuous treatment. Exposure to EBV and CMV had been recorded for most participating children. Continuous-treatment samples were analyzed from corresponding weeks 0, 48 and 150. The interruption group had a median age of about 10 years, compared with roughly 8 years in the continuous treatment group. Interruption-arm samples came from week 0, week 12, end of interruption (week 24 or 48), and about 3 years after study end. TCR repertoires were compared between children on planned treatment interruption and children on continuous antiretroviral treatment, alongside thymic output measurements. What the work shows at the level of the full study, not this receptor alone: The naive CD4+ Gini coefficient rose by the end of treatment interruption, suggesting clonal expansion, and returned to baseline by 3 years. In naive CD4+ repertoires of PTI patients, reduced CDR3 sharing between time points was observed after interruption began, whereas many sequences were found to be shared between end of interruption and 3 years later. Sorted CD45RA+ naive cells might include minor non-naive CD45RA+ populations such as EMRA or stem memory cells. The small number of patients is a limitation of the study, so the data should be interpreted with caution.

The clonotype comes from a pool of human donors with HIV. The sequence links TRBV12-3 or TRBV12-4 to TRBJ2-7; TRBD1 agrees with 7 junctional bases. The sequenced sample was CD45RA+ CD4+ T cells from PBMCs, pooled from several time points, obtained from a donor given antiretroviral therapy, either interrupted or continuous. What the cell subset or site label conveys for this sample: naive CD4+ CD45RA+ CD45RO- T cells. CDR3 sequence: CASSSDTGAGTEQYF. The DNA sequence follows: TGTGCCAGCAGTTCCGACACAGGGGCAGGAACCGAGCAGTACTTC.